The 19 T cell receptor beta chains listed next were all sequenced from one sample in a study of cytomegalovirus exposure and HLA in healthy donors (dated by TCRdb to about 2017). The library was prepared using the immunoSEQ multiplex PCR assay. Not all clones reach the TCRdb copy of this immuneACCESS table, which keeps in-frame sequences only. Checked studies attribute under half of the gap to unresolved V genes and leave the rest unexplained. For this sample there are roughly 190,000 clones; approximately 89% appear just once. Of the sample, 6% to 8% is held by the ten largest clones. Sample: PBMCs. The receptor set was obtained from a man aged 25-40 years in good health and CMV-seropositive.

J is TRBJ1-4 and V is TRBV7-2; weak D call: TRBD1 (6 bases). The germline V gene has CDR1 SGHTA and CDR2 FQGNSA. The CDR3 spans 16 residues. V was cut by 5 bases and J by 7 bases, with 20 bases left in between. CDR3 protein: CASSPYPGHGSEKLFF. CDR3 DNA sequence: TGTGCCAGCAGCCCCTACCCGGGACACGGGAGTGAAAAACTGTTTTTT.

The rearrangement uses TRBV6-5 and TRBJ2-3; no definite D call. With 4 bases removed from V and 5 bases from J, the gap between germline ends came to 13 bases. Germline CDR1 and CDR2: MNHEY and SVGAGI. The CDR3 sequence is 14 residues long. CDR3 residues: CASSSHNVRDTQYF. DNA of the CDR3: TGTGCCAGCAGTTCCCACAACGTGCGAGATACGCAGTATTTT.

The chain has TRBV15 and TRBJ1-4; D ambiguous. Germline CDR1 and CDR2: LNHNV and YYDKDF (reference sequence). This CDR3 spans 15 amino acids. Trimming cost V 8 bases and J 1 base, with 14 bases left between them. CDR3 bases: TGTGCCACCTCCCCCTTGGCGTTAACTAATGAAAAACTGTTTTTT. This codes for CATSPLALTNEKLFF. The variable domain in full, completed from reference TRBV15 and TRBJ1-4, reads DAMVIQNPRYQVTQFGKPVTLSCSQTLNHNVMYWYQQKSSQAPKLLFHYYDKDFNNEADTPDNFQSRRPNTSFCFLDIRSPGLGDTAMYLCATSPLALTNEKLFFGSGTQLSVL.

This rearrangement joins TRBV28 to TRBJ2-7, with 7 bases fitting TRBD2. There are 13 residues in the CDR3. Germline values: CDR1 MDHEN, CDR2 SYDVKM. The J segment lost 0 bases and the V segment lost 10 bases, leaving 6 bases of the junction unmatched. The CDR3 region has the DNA TGTGCCACCCTGACGGGGGGCTCCTACGAGCAGTACTTC. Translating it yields CATLTGGSYEQYF.

This CDR3 is CAWSVRVETQYF. DNA of the CDR3: TGTGCCTGGAGTGTTCGAGTGGAGACCCAGTACTTC. The gene calls are TRBV30 and TRBJ2-5; the D is unclear. V lost 0 bases to trimming and J lost 5 bases, with 7 bases between them. Germline V gives CDR1 GTSNPN, CDR2 SVGIG (reference sequence). The CDR3 extends over 12 amino acids.

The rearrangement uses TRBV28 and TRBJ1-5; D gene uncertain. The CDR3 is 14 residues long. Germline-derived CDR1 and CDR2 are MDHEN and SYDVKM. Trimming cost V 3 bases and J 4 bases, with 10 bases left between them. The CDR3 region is CASSLSLGNQPQHF. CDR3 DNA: TGTGCCAGCAGTTTGTCTCTCGGGAATCAGCCCCAGCATTTT.

Written as DNA, the CDR3 is TGTGCCAGCAGCCCCCTACAGGGGAGGGGCACTGAAGCTTTCTTT. As protein: CASSPLQGRGTEAFF. The V gene is TRBV7-9, the J gene TRBJ1-1; 7 bases match TRBD1. The germline CDR1 and CDR2 sequences are SEHNR and FQNEAQ (reference sequence). The CDR3 is 15 residues long. Unmatched junction bases numbered 10, after V lost 5 bases and J lost 4 bases.

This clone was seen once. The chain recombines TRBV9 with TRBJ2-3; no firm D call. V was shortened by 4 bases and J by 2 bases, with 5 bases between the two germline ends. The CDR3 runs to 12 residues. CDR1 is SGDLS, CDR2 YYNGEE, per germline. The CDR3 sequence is CASSSLTDTQYF. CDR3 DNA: TGTGCCAGCAGCTCCCTCACAGATACGCAGTATTTT.

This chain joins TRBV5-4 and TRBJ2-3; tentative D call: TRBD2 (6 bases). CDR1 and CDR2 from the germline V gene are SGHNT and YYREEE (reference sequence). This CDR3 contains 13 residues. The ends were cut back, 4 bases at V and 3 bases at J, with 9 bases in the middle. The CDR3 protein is CASSGGWTDTQYF. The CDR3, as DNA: TGTGCCAGCAGCGGGGGGTGGACAGATACGCAGTATTTT. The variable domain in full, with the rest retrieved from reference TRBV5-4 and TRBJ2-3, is ETGVTQSPTHLIKTRGQQVTLRCSSQSGHNTVSWYQQALGQGPQFIFQYYREEENGRGNFPPRFSGLQFPNYSSELNVNALELDDSALYLCASSGGWTDTQYFGPGTRLTVL.

The CDR3 reads CASSLPGDWQPQHF. CDR3 in DNA: TGTGCCAGCAGTTTACCGGGGGATTGGCAGCCCCAGCATTTT. J is TRBJ1-5 and V is TRBV28; D is possibly TRBD1 (5 bases). The CDR3 runs 14 residues. V shed 2 bases and J shed 7 bases, with 12 bases lying between them. Germline V lookup: CDR1 MDHEN, CDR2 SYDVKM.

The CDR3 bases are TGTGCCAGCAGCTTAACCCGTGGGGAGGGGATGAACACTGAAGCTTTCTTT. Protein sequence: CASSLTRGEGMNTEAFF. The genes are TRBV7-9 and TRBJ1-1; tentatively, D is TRBD1 (5 bases). The V end was cut by 2 bases, the J end by 0 bases, with 16 bases between. This CDR3 is 17 amino acids long. Germline assignment: CDR1 SEHNR and CDR2 FQNEAQ (reference sequence).

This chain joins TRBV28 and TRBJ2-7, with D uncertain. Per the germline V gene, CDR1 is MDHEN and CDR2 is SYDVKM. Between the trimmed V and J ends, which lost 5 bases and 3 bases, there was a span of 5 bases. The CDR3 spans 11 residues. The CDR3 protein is CASSPGYEQYF. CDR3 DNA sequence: TGTGCCAGCAGTCCTGGCTACGAGCAGTACTTC.

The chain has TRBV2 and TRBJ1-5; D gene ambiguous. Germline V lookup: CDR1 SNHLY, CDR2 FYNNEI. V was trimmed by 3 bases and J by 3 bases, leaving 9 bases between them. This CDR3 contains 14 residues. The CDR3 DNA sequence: TGTGCCAGCAGTGATTCCGGGTTCAATCAGCCCCAGCATTTT. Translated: CASSDSGFNQPQHF. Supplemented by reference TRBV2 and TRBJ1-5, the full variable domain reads EPEVTQTPSHQVTQMGQEVILRCVPISNHLYFYWYRQILGQKVEFLVSFYNNEISEKSEIFDDQFSVERPDGSNFTLKIRSTKLEDSAMYFCASSDSGFNQPQHFGDGTRLSIL.

The CDR3 DNA reads TGTGCCAGCAGCCCCCCCGGTTCCTGGCAAGGCAATGAGCAGTTCTTC. Its protein is CASSPPGSWQGNEQFF. The chain is built from TRBV14 and TRBJ2-1; D is undetermined. V dropped 4 bases and J dropped 6 bases, with 19 bases sitting between them. CDR3 length: 16 residues. Germline CDR1 SGHDN, CDR2 FVKESK.

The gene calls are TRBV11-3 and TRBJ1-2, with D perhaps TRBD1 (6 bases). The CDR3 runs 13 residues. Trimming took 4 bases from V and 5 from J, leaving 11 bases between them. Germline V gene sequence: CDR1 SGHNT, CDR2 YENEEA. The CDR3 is CASSSGQTYGYTF. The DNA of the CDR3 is TGTGCCAGCAGCTCAGGACAGACTTATGGCTACACCTTC. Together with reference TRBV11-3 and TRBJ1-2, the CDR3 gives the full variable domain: EAGVVQSPRYKIIEKKQPVAFWCNPISGHNTLYWYLQNLGQGPELLIRYENEEAVDDSQLPKDRFSAERLKGVDSTLKIQPAELGDSAVYLCASSSGQTYGYTFGSGTRLTVV.

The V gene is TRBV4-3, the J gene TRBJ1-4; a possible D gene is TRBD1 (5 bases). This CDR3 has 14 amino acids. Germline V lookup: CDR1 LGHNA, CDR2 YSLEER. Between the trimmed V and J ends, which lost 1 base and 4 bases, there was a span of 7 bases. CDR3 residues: CASSQGQRNEKLFF. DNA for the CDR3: TGCGCCAGCAGCCAAGGACAGCGTAATGAAAAACTGTTTTTT.

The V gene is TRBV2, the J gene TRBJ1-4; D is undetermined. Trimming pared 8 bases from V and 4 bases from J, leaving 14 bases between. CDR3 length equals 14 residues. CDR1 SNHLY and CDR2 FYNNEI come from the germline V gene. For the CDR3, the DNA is TGTGCCAGCGGGTCCGATCTTTATAATGAAAAACTGTTTTTT. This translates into CASGSDLYNEKLFF.

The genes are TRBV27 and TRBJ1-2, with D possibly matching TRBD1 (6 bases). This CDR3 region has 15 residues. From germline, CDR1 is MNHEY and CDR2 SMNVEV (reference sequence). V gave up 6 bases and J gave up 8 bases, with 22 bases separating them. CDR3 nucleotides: TGTGCCAGCAGACCCGGGACAACAGGTTTTCCCGGCTACACCTTC. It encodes CASRPGTTGFPGYTF.

DNA for the CDR3: TGTGCCAGCAGTTTATTACAGGGACGGGCTTTCTTT. Encoded protein: CASSLLQGRAFF. V gene TRBV28 combines with J gene TRBJ1-1; perhaps TRBD1 as D (6 bases). CDR3 length equals 12 residues. Germline CDR1 MDHEN, CDR2 SYDVKM. V was pared by 1 base and J by 11 bases, with 11 bases between. Full variable domain (remainder filled in from reference TRBV28 and TRBJ1-1): DVKVTQSSRYLVKRTGEKVFLECVQDMDHENMFWYRQDPGLGLRLIYFSYDVKMKEKGDIPEGYSVSREKKERFSLILESASTNQTSMYLCASSLLQGRAFFGQGTRLTVV.